This T cell receptor beta chain was captured in a study of blood T cell repertoires in COVID-19. In the study overall: Sites across the United States, Italy and Spain contributed samples from acute and convalescent COVID-19. PBMCs, B-cell-depleted T cells, or T cells provided the cDNA or gDNA that made up the material.

This clone was seen a few times. In the original workflow: Reference gene primer amplification gave estimated nucleated cell counts. Some clones are missing from TCRdb's copy, which holds only in-frame ones; the method was immunoSEQ multiplex PCR. D and trimming were read from the DNA, whereas the V and J calls and clone size are those reported in that table. The sample contains hundreds of thousands of clones, 85% to 90% of which appear only once. The CDR3 is 14 residues long. Germline V gene lookup returns CDR1 SGHDT and CDR2 YYEEEE. Trimming cost V 5 bases and J 6 bases; bases outside gene matches: 7.

The sequence was obtained from a woman aged 18 to 35 with acute or convalescent COVID-19. The rearrangement links TRBV5-6 to TRBJ1-5, with 8 positions matching TRBD1. Sequencing input: peripheral blood. This CDR3 reads CASSSAGGFQPQHF. DNA of the CDR3: TGTGCCAGCAGTTCCGCAGGGGGCTTTCAGCCCCAGCATTTT.